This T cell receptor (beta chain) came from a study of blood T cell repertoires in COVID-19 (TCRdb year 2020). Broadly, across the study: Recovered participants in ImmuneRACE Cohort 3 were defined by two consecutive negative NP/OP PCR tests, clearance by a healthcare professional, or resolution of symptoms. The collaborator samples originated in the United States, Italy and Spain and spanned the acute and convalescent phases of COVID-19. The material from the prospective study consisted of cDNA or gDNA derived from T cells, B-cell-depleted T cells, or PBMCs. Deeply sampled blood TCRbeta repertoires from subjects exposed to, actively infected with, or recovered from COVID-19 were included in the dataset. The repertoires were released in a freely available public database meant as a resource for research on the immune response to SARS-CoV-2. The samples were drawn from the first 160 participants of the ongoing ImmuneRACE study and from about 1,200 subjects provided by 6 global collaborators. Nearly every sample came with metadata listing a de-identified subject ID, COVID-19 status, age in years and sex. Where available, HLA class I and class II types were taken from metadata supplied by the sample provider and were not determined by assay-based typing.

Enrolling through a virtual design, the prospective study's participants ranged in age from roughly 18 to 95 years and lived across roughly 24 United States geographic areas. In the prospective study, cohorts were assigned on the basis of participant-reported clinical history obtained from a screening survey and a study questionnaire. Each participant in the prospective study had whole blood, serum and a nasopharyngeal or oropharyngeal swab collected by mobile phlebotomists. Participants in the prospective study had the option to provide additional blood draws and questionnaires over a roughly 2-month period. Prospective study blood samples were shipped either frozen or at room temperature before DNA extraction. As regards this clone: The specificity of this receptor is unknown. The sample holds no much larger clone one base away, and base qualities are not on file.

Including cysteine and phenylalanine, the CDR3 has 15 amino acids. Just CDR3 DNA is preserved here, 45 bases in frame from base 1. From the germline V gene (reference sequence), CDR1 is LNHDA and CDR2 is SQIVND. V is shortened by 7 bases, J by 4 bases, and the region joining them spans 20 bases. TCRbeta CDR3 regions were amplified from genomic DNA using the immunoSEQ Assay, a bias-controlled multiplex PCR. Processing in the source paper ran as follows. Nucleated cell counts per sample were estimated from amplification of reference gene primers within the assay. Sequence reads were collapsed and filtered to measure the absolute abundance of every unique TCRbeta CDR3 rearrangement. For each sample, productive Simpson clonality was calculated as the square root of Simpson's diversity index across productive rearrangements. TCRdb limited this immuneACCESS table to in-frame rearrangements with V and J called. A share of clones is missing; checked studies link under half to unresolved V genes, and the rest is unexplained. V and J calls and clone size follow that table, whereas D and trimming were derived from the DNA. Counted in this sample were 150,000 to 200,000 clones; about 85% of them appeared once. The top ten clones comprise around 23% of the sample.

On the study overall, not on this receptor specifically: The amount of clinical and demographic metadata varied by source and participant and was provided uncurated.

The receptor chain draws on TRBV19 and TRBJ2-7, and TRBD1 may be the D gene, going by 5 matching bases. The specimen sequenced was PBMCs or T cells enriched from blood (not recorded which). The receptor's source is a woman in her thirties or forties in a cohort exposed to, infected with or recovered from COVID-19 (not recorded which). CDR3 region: CASTLGASSLYEQYF. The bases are TGTGCCAGTACCTTAGGGGCTTCATCTCTTTACGAGCAGTACTTC.